This entry lists 10 T cell receptor beta chains sequenced from one sample in a study of T cell repertoires in ileal Crohn's disease. Assay: immunoSEQ multiplex PCR; the TCRdb copy retains only in-frame clones and omits some. This sample has about 11,000 clones; less than 85% occur once, and the top ten carry around 6.9%. Regarding time point: neoterminal ileum biopsy at postoperative endoscopy, about 6 months after surgery. Sample: ileal tissue. Receptor source: an adult with Crohn's disease.

The genes are TRBV28 and TRBJ1-5; maybe TRBD1 (6 bases). V dropped 5 bases and J dropped 4 bases, with 18 bases sitting between them. CDR1 and CDR2 from the germline V gene are MDHEN and SYDVKM. This CDR3 region has 16 residues. The DNA of the CDR3 is TGTGCCAGCAGTCCCCGGACAGCCCTCATTAATCAGCCCCAGCATTTT. It encodes CASSPRTALINQPQHF.

This clone was seen more than once but under ten times. The chain recombines TRBV11-2 with TRBJ2-1, with D uncertain. This CDR3 spans 13 amino acids. Germline V gene lookup returns CDR1 SGHAT and CDR2 FQNNGV. Trimming pared 0 bases from V and 6 bases from J, leaving 6 bases between. DNA for the CDR3: TGTGCCAGCAGCTTAGATCAGTCCAATGAGCAGTTCTTC. This gives the protein CASSLDQSNEQFF.

CDR3 residues: CASSQEGQGIRTGELFF. DNA for the CDR3: TGTGCCAGCAGCCAAGAGGGGCAGGGTATTCGGACCGGGGAGCTGTTTTTT. The chain links TRBV4-2 to TRBJ2-2; a possible D gene is TRBD1 (5 bases). V dropped 0 bases and J dropped 5 bases, with 16 bases sitting between them. This CDR3 has 17 amino acids. Germline CDR1 LGHNA, CDR2 YNFKEQ.

This chain's CDR3 is CASRLDGLSNQPQHF. In DNA, the CDR3 is TGTGCCAGCAGGTTGGACGGACTTAGCAATCAGCCCCAGCATTTT. The rearrangement joins TRBV2 to TRBJ1-5; D unresolved. CDR1 is SNHLY, CDR2 FYNNEI, per germline. This CDR3 has 15 residues. V lost 6 bases, J lost 0 bases, and 12 bases lay in between.

The chain has TRBV11-2 and TRBJ2-1; D is perhaps TRBD1 (6 bases). The CDR3 contains 14 residues. Trimming cost V 4 bases and J 7 bases, with 14 bases left between them. Germline-derived CDR1 and CDR2 are SGHAT and FQNNGV. The CDR3 loop reads CASSWGRPSNEQFF. The CDR3 DNA sequence: TGTGCCAGCAGCTGGGGGCGACCATCGAATGAGCAGTTCTTC.

The chain carries TRBV7-9 and TRBJ2-3; 12 nucleotides align to TRBD2. Per the germline V gene, CDR1 is SEHNR and CDR2 is FQNEAQ (reference sequence). The CDR3 sequence is 15 residues long. J lost 3 bases, V lost 3 bases, and 1 base had no gene match. CDR3 sequence: CASSLTSGGTDTQYF. DNA for the CDR3: TGTGCCAGCAGCTTGACTAGCGGGGGTACAGATACGCAGTATTTT.

This chain joins TRBV19 and TRBJ2-5; 7 bases agree with TRBD1. Per the germline V gene, CDR1 is LNHDA and CDR2 is SQIVND (reference sequence). V gave up 5 bases and J gave up 5 bases; unmatched junction bases: 8. The CDR3 contains 14 residues. The CDR3 is CASSETGSLETQYF. CDR3 nucleotide sequence: TGTGCCAGTAGTGAGACAGGGAGCCTGGAGACCCAGTACTTC.

In the case of this clone: At one of its ends the junction is not consistent with the germline gene, which may arise from a read error. The chain employs TRBV27 and TRBJ2-7; a possible D gene is TRBD1 (8 bases). The CDR3 spans 11 residues. Germline lookup yields CDR1 MNHEY and CDR2 SMNVEV (reference sequence). CDR3 coding DNA: TGTGCCAGCAGTGGGGGGGGACAGGCACTTTTC. Its protein is CASSGGGQALF.

The V and J genes are TRBV4-2 and TRBJ1-1; D unclear. V gave up 0 bases and J gave up 9 bases, with 11 bases separating them. Germline V CDR1 and CDR2: LGHNA, YNFKEQ. The CDR3 is made up of 13 amino acids. CDR3 residues: CASSQDQDRQAFF. The CDR3 coding sequence is TGTGCCAGCAGCCAAGATCAGGATCGTCAAGCTTTCTTT.

The CDR3 coding sequence is TGTGCCATCAGTGAGTCGTTTACAGGGGACTTCAATCAGCCCCAGCATTTT. Its translation: CAISESFTGDFNQPQHF. J is TRBJ1-5 and V is TRBV10-3, with 7 bases that match TRBD1. This CDR3 comprises 17 residues. The germline CDR1 and CDR2 sequences are ENHRY and SYGVKD. V was clipped by 0 bases and J by 3 bases; unmatched bases: 8.